The 24 T cell receptor beta chains reported below all come from one sample, sequenced in a study of T-cell reconstitution after alpha-beta-depleted transplantation in children. TCRbeta library preparation incorporated unique molecular identifiers. One entry per CDR3 protein, called by TCRdb with MiXCR from the PCR reads. The sample consists of 190,000 or so distinct CDR3 sequences, roughly 6.3% of them appearing once. Here the sequenced sample was PBMCs, taken before TCRalphabeta/CD19-depleted stem cell transplant. These receptor sequences come from a girl under three years old with combined immunodeficiency, due to receive a stem cell transplant.

A remark on this clonotype: Its ends do not fully match the called genes, so a read error is possible. The V call is TRBV29-1, the J call TRBJ1-4, with D maybe TRBD1 (5 bases). The CDR3 contains 12 residues. Germline V lookup: CDR1 SQVTM, CDR2 ANQGSEA. CDR3: CSVTTDNGKLFF. The CDR3 coding sequence is TGCAGCGTTACGACAGATAATGGAAAACTGTTTTTT.

There are many counts of this clonotype. V is TRBV7-9 and J is TRBJ1-1; TRBD1 matches at 7 bases. The V segment lost 10 bases and the J segment 6 bases; nucleotides outside the gene matches: 5. The CDR3 runs to 11 residues. CDR1 and CDR2 from the germline V gene are SEHNR and FQNEAQ (reference sequence). The CDR3 DNA is TGTGCCATCCTACAGGGGTCTGAAGCTTTCTTT. Its translation is CAILQGSEAFF.

Concerning this clonotype: Being one base from a much bigger clone, this may be a read error. J is TRBJ2-7 and V is TRBV20-1; D is unclear. Germline V gene lookup returns CDR1 DFQATT and CDR2 SNEGSKA (reference sequence). This CDR3 spans 11 amino acids. V lost 2 bases and J 3 bases, leaving 5 bases between the germline ends. CDR3 region: CSARQVYEQYF. CDR3 coding DNA: TGCAGTGCTAGACAAGTCTACGAGCAGTACTTC.

This clonotype was recorded many times. The genes are TRBV20-1 and TRBJ2-1, with D possibly being TRBD1 (5 bases). The CDR3 extends over 15 amino acids. Trimming took off 5 bases at V and 4 bases at J, with 18 bases between the two ends. In germline, CDR1 is DFQATT, CDR2 SNEGSKA (reference sequence). Written as DNA, the CDR3 is TGCAGTGCTCCCCCCAGGGCCACCCTTTACAATGAGCAGTTCTTC. The encoded protein is CSAPPRATLYNEQFF.

This clonotype was observed many times. The chain links TRBV2 to TRBJ2-5, with TRBD1 matching 7 bases. Per the germline V gene, CDR1 is SNHLY and CDR2 is FYNNEI. The CDR3 runs 13 residues. V was pared by 5 bases and J by 3 bases, with 3 bases of the junction left unmatched. The CDR3 sequence: CASSRDSEETQYF. The CDR3 region has the DNA TGTGCCAGCAGTAGGGACAGCGAAGAGACCCAGTACTTC.

This clonotype has a count of ten or more. The chain joins TRBV3-1 to TRBJ2-7; maybe TRBD1 (6 bases). The germline V gene has CDR1 LGHDT and CDR2 YNNKEL (reference sequence). CDR3 length: 19 amino acids. Trimming pared 0 bases from V and 0 bases from J, leaving 21 bases between. DNA for the CDR3: TGTGCCAGCAGCCAAGATGGGGCCTGGGGGCGTCTCAGCTCCTACGAGCAGTACTTC. Translated, it gives CASSQDGAWGRLSSYEQYF.

In its sample, this clonotype was seen many times. V usage is TRBV29-1 and J usage is TRBJ2-7; 9 positions match TRBD2. CDR3 length: 14 amino acids. The junction had 7 bases not matched to a gene; V was cut back by 5 bases and J by 2 bases. Germline values: CDR1 SQVTM, CDR2 ANQGSEA. The CDR3 sequence: CSVQSGRMAYEQYF. The DNA of the CDR3 is TGCAGCGTTCAAAGCGGGAGGATGGCCTACGAGCAGTACTTC.

This clonotype was detected many times. The chain couples TRBV12-3 or TRBV12-4 to TRBJ2-5; possible D gene TRBD2, 6 bases. V gave up 3 bases and J gave up 10 bases, with 12 bases separating them. The CDR3 consists of 12 residues. The chain's CDR3 is CASSFTGGSQYF. The CDR3, as DNA: TGTGCCAGCAGTTTCACAGGAGGGAGCCAGTACTTC.

The table lists this clonotype with many counts. J is TRBJ2-3 and V is TRBV9; perhaps TRBD2 as D (6 bases). V lost 7 bases to trimming and J lost 0 bases, with 15 bases between them. Germline loops: CDR1 SGDLS, CDR2 YYNGEE. The CDR3 sequence is 15 residues long. The CDR3 is CASASSGTSTDTQYF. The CDR3 nucleotides are TGTGCCAGCGCTTCTTCGGGGACTAGCACAGATACGCAGTATTTT.

This clonotype was seen repeatedly, ten times or more. The rearrangement uses TRBV4-3 and TRBJ2-1, with D perhaps TRBD1 (5 bases). Between the trimmed V and J ends, which lost 0 bases and 6 bases, there was a span of 18 bases. CDR1 LGHNA and CDR2 YSLEER come from the germline V gene. This CDR3 region has 17 residues. CDR3 amino acids: CASSQDRGPPRGNEQFF. In nucleotides, the CDR3 is TGCGCCAGCAGCCAAGATAGAGGCCCACCTAGGGGCAATGAGCAGTTCTTC.

This clonotype was detected ten times or more. This chain connects TRBV15 to TRBJ2-3, with D perhaps matching TRBD2 (6 bases). V lost 3 bases to trimming and J lost 5 bases, with 12 bases between them. The CDR3 has 14 amino acids. CDR1 LNHNV and CDR2 YYDKDF come from the germline V gene (reference sequence). The CDR3 protein is CATSRVLGGDTQYF. CDR3 coding DNA: TGTGCCACCAGCAGGGTTCTGGGGGGAGATACGCAGTATTTT.

At least ten counts were recorded for this clonotype. V and J are TRBV15 and TRBJ2-1; 11 bases line up with TRBD2. V shed 1 base and J 2 bases; nucleotides not matched to a gene: 7. CDR3 size: 18 residues. Germline CDR1 LNHNV, CDR2 YYDKDF (reference sequence). The CDR3 sequence is CATSRVAGGPYTYNEQFF. CDR3 DNA sequence: TGTGCCACCAGCAGAGTAGCGGGAGGGCCTTACACCTACAATGAGCAGTTCTTC.

This sequence joins TRBV5-1 and TRBJ2-1; no clear D. The CDR3 is 13 residues long. V lost 0 bases, J lost 10 bases, and 11 bases lay in between. CDR1 and CDR2 (germline): SGHRS, YFSETQ. The CDR3 coding sequence is TGCGCCAGCAGCTTGGCCTTGGAGTGGGAGCAGTTCTTC. It translates to CASSLALEWEQFF.

This clonotype came up many times. This rearrangement joins TRBV27 to TRBJ2-6, with D tentatively TRBD1 (5 bases). The V gene lost 5 bases and the J gene lost 2 bases, with 10 bases spanning the gap. This CDR3 comprises 15 residues. Per the germline V gene, CDR1 is MNHEY and CDR2 is SMNVEV (reference sequence). In nucleotides, the CDR3 is TGTGCCAGCAGTACCCAGGGTACTGGGGCCAACGTCCTGACTTTC. Its protein is CASSTQGTGANVLTF.

The chain has TRBV7-6 and TRBJ1-2; 10 bases align to TRBD1. Germline-derived CDR1 and CDR2 are SGHVS and FNYEAQ. With 5 bases clipped from V and 2 bases from J, the junction kept 2 bases outside the gene matches. The CDR3 spans 14 residues. This CDR3 reads CASSQGQGNYGYTF. The CDR3 region has the DNA TGTGCCAGCAGCCAGGGACAGGGGAACTATGGCTACACCTTC.

This clonotype was observed a few times. The gene calls are TRBV11-3 and TRBJ1-5; D is undetermined. Trimming shortened V by 1 base and J by 2 bases, and 9 bases separated the two germline ends. This CDR3 spans 15 amino acids. Germline CDR1 is SGHNT and CDR2 is YENEEA. The CDR3 DNA sequence: TGTGCCAGCAGCTTAGGAGGGCAGGGCAATCAGCCCCAGCATTTT. Its protein is CASSLGGQGNQPQHF.

For the CDR3, the DNA is TGCGCCAGCAGCCGGACCCCCGTGCCTAGCGGGGACCGCTACGAGCAGTACTTC. This codes for CASSRTPVPSGDRYEQYF. The chain couples TRBV4-1 to TRBJ2-7; 9 nucleotides line up with TRBD2. Germline V gives CDR1 MGHRA, CDR2 YSYEKL. The trim removed 4 bases at V and 3 bases at J, leaving 16 bases unmatched. The length of the CDR3 is 18 residues.

This clonotype was observed many times. The chain joins TRBV6-5 to TRBJ2-7, with D possibly matching TRBD2 (5 bases). V gave up 0 bases and J gave up 4 bases, with 10 bases separating them. The CDR3 sequence is 14 residues long. Germline V gene sequence: CDR1 MNHEY, CDR2 SVGAGI. The CDR3 sequence: CASSYSEGRYEQYF. CDR3 coding DNA: TGTGCCAGCAGTTACTCAGAGGGTCGGTACGAGCAGTACTTC.

This clonotype was found many times. This rearrangement joins TRBV20-1 to TRBJ2-1; 15 bases are a match to TRBD2. V lost 0 bases to trimming and J lost 7 bases; unmatched junction nucleotides: 7. CDR3 length equals 17 residues. CDR1 is DFQATT and CDR2 is SNEGSKA in the germline V gene (reference sequence). CDR3 protein: CSARDPGTSGGPNEQFF. CDR3 nucleotide sequence: TGCAGTGCTAGAGACCCCGGGACTAGCGGGGGGCCTAATGAGCAGTTCTTC.

This clonotype was recorded many times. The V and J genes are TRBV4-3 and TRBJ2-2; 7 bases are a match to TRBD2. Germline CDR1 LGHNA, CDR2 YSLEER. The ends lost 0 bases at V and 7 bases at J; junction bases unmatched: 8. There are 16 residues in the CDR3. The CDR3 loop reads CASSQDIPGGGGELFF. Here the CDR3 DNA reads TGCGCCAGCAGCCAAGATATCCCGGGGGGTGGCGGGGAGCTGTTTTTT.

This clonotype was detected ten times or more. The genes are TRBV28 and TRBJ2-5; 9 bases map to TRBD1. This CDR3 has 18 residues. V trimming: 3 bases; J trimming: 3 bases; junction bases outside the gene matches: 14. The germline V gene has CDR1 MDHEN and CDR2 SYDVKM. As DNA, the CDR3 is TGTGCCAGCAGTTTCAGATTAAGCCGGGACAGGGAAAAAGAGACCCAGTACTTC. Protein: CASSFRLSRDREKETQYF.

This clonotype was seen many times. The chain couples TRBV21-1 to TRBJ1-1. TRBV21-1 is designated a pseudogene. This CDR3 is 11 amino acids long. The DNA for the CDR3 is TGTGCCAGCAGCAACGACGCCGAAGCTTTCTTT. Protein sequence: CASSNDAEAFF.

This clonotype was counted only a few times. V gene TRBV21-1 combines with J gene TRBJ1-1. TRBV21-1 is reported as a pseudogene. CDR3 length: 17 residues. This CDR3 is CASSKATLEWNGTEAFF. In nucleotides, the CDR3 is TGTGCCAGCAGCAAAGCGACCTTAGAGTGGAACGGAACTGAAGCTTTCTTT.

The sample holds many counts of this clonotype. The chain has TRBV20-1 and TRBJ1-2; perhaps TRBD1 as D (6 bases). Germline V gene lookup returns CDR1 DFQATT and CDR2 SNEGSKA (reference sequence). Trimming removed 2 bases at V and 4 bases at J, with 14 bases between. The CDR3 is 14 amino acids. CDR3 DNA: TGCAGTGCTAGACTGGACAGCACCTTCTATGGCTACACCTTC. Translated, it gives CSARLDSTFYGYTF.